This entry describes one TCR beta chain. Its antigen is unidentified. The germline CDR1 and CDR2 sequences are DFQATT and SNEGSKA (reference sequence). This CDR3 is built from 18 residues. Trimming left V 5 bases short and J 0 bases short, with 23 bases between. TCRdb ran MiXCR on the reads and lists one entry per CDR3 protein. The table has more than 200,000 distinct CDR3 sequences, approximately 9% seen once; the top ten hold less than 15%. The data belong to a study of T cell repertoires in cytomegalovirus infection. Study-level background: Public TCR beta signatures were indicative of both CMV infection and a matching HLA type.

Broader study findings: Dominant in the ex vivo response were TCR beta clonotypes restricted by HLA-C and specific for CMV.

This chain joins TRBV20-1 and TRBJ1-3, with a weak D call TRBD1 (6 bases). Source material: PBMCs. This clonotype originated in a human donor in good health (CMV status not recorded). Some clones in this sample may be carry-over from other donors' samples. CDR3: CSASVPGTSLSSGNTIYF. CDR3 nucleotides: TGCAGTGCTTCGGTACCCGGGACATCTCTTAGCTCTGGAAACACCATATATTTT.